This T cell receptor beta chain was documented in a study of identical twins. In TCRdb, the 5' RACE reads were re-called with MiXCR into one record per CDR3 protein. Of 500,000 to 650,000 distinct CDR3 sequences in the sample, approximately 20% were seen once. With 1 base removed from V and 2 bases from J, the gap between germline ends came to 12 bases. CDR3 length: 16 residues. CDR1 and CDR2 from the germline V gene are LGHNA and YNFKEQ. This clonotype was detected only a few times. These data are also associated with another study on yellow fever vaccine responses in identical twins.

The TCR originated in a woman aged 18-29 years in good health. This chain joins TRBV4-2 and TRBJ1-5; D remains ambiguous. Sequenced input: CD4+ T cells sorted from blood. This CDR3 is CASSQVSGDGNQPQHF. The CDR3 DNA sequence: TGTGCCAGCAGCCAAGTGTCCGGGGATGGCAATCAGCCCCAGCATTTT.